Following are 2 T cell receptor beta chains from one sample sequenced in a study of blood T cells in healthy people across ages. PCR was performed a second time for about 6 to 12 cycles using a sample-barcoded 5' primer and a J-beta primer mix. From the 5' RACE reads, TCRdb called clonotypes with MiXCR, one entry per CDR3 protein. Of fewer than 900,000 distinct CDR3 sequences listed, roughly 45% are singletons. What was sequenced was blood. The source of these receptors is a woman aged 60-70 years in good health.

This clonotype showed up many times. The rearrangement links TRBV3-1 to TRBJ2-3; D gene unclear. This CDR3 region has 13 residues. The germline gives CDR1 LGHDT, CDR2 YNNKEL (reference sequence). V was pared by 1 base and J by 4 bases, with 6 bases between. The CDR3 reads CASSQGRADTQYF. The CDR3 region has the DNA TGTGCCAGCAGCCAAGGACGGGCAGATACGCAGTATTTT.

The sample holds many counts of this clonotype. The V and J genes are TRBV3-1 and TRBJ1-2; D gene ambiguous. V was clipped by 4 bases and J by 6 bases, with 9 bases between them. Germline V gene sequence: CDR1 LGHDT, CDR2 YNNKEL (reference sequence). The CDR3 extends over 12 amino acids. The CDR3 loop reads CASSLRENGYTF. Written as DNA, the CDR3 is TGTGCCAGCAGCCTTAGGGAAAATGGCTACACCTTC.